The clone carrying this T cell receptor (beta chain) occurred many times. Its antigen is not identified. Trimming left V 1 base short and J 1 base short, with 7 bases between. The germline gives CDR1 LGHNA, CDR2 YSLEER. The CDR3 consists of 14 residues. This entry is derived from a study of T cells after yellow fever vaccination. Each CDR3 protein is one row after TCRdb ran MiXCR on the 5' RACE reads. Altogether some 250,000 distinct CDR3 sequences are present, about 3.9% being singletons, with the ten largest covering around 19%. The study's findings and limits: Weaker in magnitude, the secondary response showed a faster peak on day 5 versus 15.

Sequenced here: PBMCs, sampled 15 days after the yellow fever booster vaccination. The V call is TRBV4-3, the J call TRBJ1-2; tentatively, D is TRBD1 (5 bases). The source of this sequence is a man aged 18 to 29 who received the YFV17D yellow fever vaccine. The CDR3: CASSQVDSNYGYTF. CDR3 DNA sequence: TGCGCCAGCAGCCAAGTAGACAGTAACTATGGCTACACCTTC.